The rows below give T cell receptor beta chains drawn from one sample of a study. TCRdb re-derived calls from the 5' RACE reads in MiXCR, one entry per CDR3 protein. The table records about 57,000 distinct CDR3 sequences, roughly 28% of them present only once. Sequences were obtained from tumor-infiltrating memory CD4+ T cells sorted from the breast tumor. Receptors originate from a female donor with breast cancer. The CDR3 runs from the conserved cysteine through the conserved F or W. The order of the fields is CDR3 DNA, CDR3 protein, V gene, J gene, D gene, clone size. A D gene is named only where the DNA matches it firmly. Size tells how often a clone was seen (once, few, many) or the class of an expanded clone, and some rows leave it out.

TGTGCCAGCAGCTTAACGGGACAAAATAATTCACCCCTCCACTTT,CASSLTGQNNSPLHF,TRBV7-3,TRBJ1-6,-,-
TGTGCCACCAGTCACAGAGACTACGAGCAGTACTTC,CATSHRDYEQYF,TRBV24-1,TRBJ2-7,-,-
TGTGCCAGCTCGAAGTATATGAAAACCTACGAGCAGTACTTC,CASSKYMKTYEQYF,TRBV7-2,TRBJ2-7,-,-
TGTGCCAGCACAGGGAGGCGAGGGGAGCAGTACTTC,CASTGRRGEQYF,TRBV6-5,TRBJ2-7,-,few
TGCAGCGTTGTGGGGGGGATCACCGGGGAGCTGTTTTTT,CSVVGGITGELFF,TRBV29-1,TRBJ2-2,TRBD2,few
TGTGCCAGCAGCCGATTAAAGACTAGCGGAACATCCTACGAGCAGTACTTC,CASSRLKTSGTSYEQYF,TRBV7-3,TRBJ2-7,TRBD2,-
TGTGCCAGCAGCCAGATGGGAGAGCAGCCCCAGCATTTT,CASSQMGEQPQHF,TRBV6-2/TRBV6-3,TRBJ1-5,-,few
TGTGCCAGCATTTTAGGCGGGGCCCGATACAATGAGCAGTTCTTC,CASILGGARYNEQFF,TRBV12-3/TRBV12-4,TRBJ2-1,-,-
TGTGCCAGCAGCTTAAGGACACCCGAGACTGAAGCTTTCTTT,CASSLRTPETEAFF,TRBV13,TRBJ1-1,-,-
TGTGCCAGCCGGAACTTAAGGACGGCTCTCAACAAAGCTTTCTTT,CASRNLRTALNKAFF,TRBV6-5,TRBJ1-1,-,-
TGCAGTGCTAGAGATCGGGCGGCAGTTCGTCTAGGTACGCAGTATTTT,CSARDRAAVRLGTQYF,TRBV20-1,TRBJ2-3,-,-
TGTGCCAGCAGCTACACCCCGGACGTGACCTACGAGCAGTACTTC,CASSYTPDVTYEQYF,TRBV7-2,TRBJ2-7,-,-
TGCGGTGCTAGAGACCTGGGAGATACGCAGTATTTT,CGARDLGDTQYF,TRBV20-1,TRBJ2-3,-,-
TGCAGTGCTAGCGATAGCAATAGCAATCAGCCCCAGCATTTT,CSASDSNSNQPQHF,TRBV20-1,TRBJ1-5,-,-
TGTGCCAGCAATCGGGGGACCCATAACACTGAAGCTTTCTTT,CASNRGTHNTEAFF,TRBV7-9,TRBJ1-1,-,-
TGCGCCAGTCCCCAACCATATCAGCCCCAGCATTTT,CASPQPYQPQHF,TRBV5-1,TRBJ1-5,-,few
TGCAGTGCTAGCGGACAGAGAAACACTGAAGCTTTCTTT,CSASGQRNTEAFF,TRBV20-1,TRBJ1-1,-,many
TGCGCCAGCAGCCTAGCGGGAGCAGGAGATGAGCAGTTCTTC,CASSLAGAGDEQFF,TRBV4-3,TRBJ2-1,TRBD2,-
TGTGCCAGCAGCTTCAGTAACCGATATGGCTACGCCTTC,CASSFSNRYGYAF,TRBV5-4,TRBJ1-2,-,-
TGTGCCAGCAGTCAGCCGGGACAGGGTTGGCTAGCGGGATCAGGCGAGCAGTTCTTC,CASSQPGQGWLAGSGEQFF,TRBV7-9,TRBJ2-1,-,many
TGCAGTGCTGCGACTAGCGGGAGTTCAGATACGCAGTATTTT,CSAATSGSSDTQYF,TRBV20-1,TRBJ2-3,TRBD2,few
TGTGCCAGCAGCTTAGGTTCCGACTATGGCTACACCTTC,CASSLGSDYGYTF,TRBV11-2,TRBJ1-2,-,-
TGTGCCACCTCCGCCGACTGGAATTCACCCCTCCACTTT,CATSADWNSPLHF,TRBV24-1,TRBJ1-6,-,few
TGTGCCAGCAGCCGCCCGGACGCCTCCTATGGCTACACCTTC,CASSRPDASYGYTF,TRBV7-9,TRBJ1-2,-,-
TGCGCCAGCAGCTCGACACAGGGGGCTGGGGGCTACACCTTC,CASSSTQGAGGYTF,TRBV5-1,TRBJ1-2,TRBD1,few
TGTGCCAGCAAGGGGGATTCACCCCTCCACTTT,CASKGDSPLHF,TRBV6-5,TRBJ1-6,-,many
TGTGCCAGCAGCCAATTGTCAGGGGGCGGCTACACCTTC,CASSQLSGGGYTF,TRBV3-1,TRBJ1-2,TRBD1,few
TGCAGCGCCAGGGAGGGGGGGGCAGATACGCAGTATTTT,CSAREGGADTQYF,TRBV29-1,TRBJ2-3,-,few
TGTGCCAGCAGCTTAGCGAGGGATGGAACCCAGTACTTC,CASSLARDGTQYF,TRBV4-3,TRBJ2-5,-,-
TGTGCCAGCAGTTCACAGGGGCGAGATGGCTACACCTTC,CASSSQGRDGYTF,TRBV28,TRBJ1-2,TRBD1,few
TGCGCCAGCAGCCCGCAGGGGGACGAGCAGTACTTC,CASSPQGDEQYF,TRBV5-1,TRBJ2-7,TRBD1,-
TGCAGTGCAGGGACTAGCGGGAGAGGGTACGAGCAGTACTTC,CSAGTSGRGYEQYF,TRBV20-1,TRBJ2-7,TRBD2,many
TGTGCCAGCAGCTTAACGGACACCGGAGCCACTGAAGCTTTCTTT,CASSLTDTGATEAFF,TRBV7-3,TRBJ1-1,-,-
TGTGCTAGCAGCTTATCTATGTACACTGAAGCTTTCTTT,CASSLSMYTEAFF,TRBV7-7,TRBJ1-1,-,-
TGTGCCAGCACAACCAACCGGGACTCAGCGGCCTACGAGCAGTACTTC,CASTTNRDSAAYEQYF,TRBV18,TRBJ2-7,-,-
TGTGCCAGCAGCCAATTGTTTATGGGATCCTATAATTCACCCCTCCACTTT,CASSQLFMGSYNSPLHF,TRBV5-4,TRBJ1-6,-,few
TGTGCCAGCAGCTTAGGGACATATGGCTACACCTTC,CASSLGTYGYTF,TRBV7-9,TRBJ1-2,-,many
TGCGCCAGCAGCGAACAGGGGAGCCTAGAGACCCAGTACTTC,CASSEQGSLETQYF,TRBV5-1,TRBJ2-5,TRBD1,few
TGCGCCAGCAGCGCCGCTCGCCAGGCCGGCCTCGAGCAGTACTTC,CASSAARQAGLEQYF,TRBV5-1,TRBJ2-7,-,-
TGTGCCACCAGTGAGGCCGGGACAGGTAGCACAGATACGCAGTATTTT,CATSEAGTGSTDTQYF,TRBV24-1,TRBJ2-3,TRBD1,few
TGCAGTGCTATCTACCCCCCAGGAAACATTCAGTACTTC,CSAIYPPGNIQYF,TRBV20-1,TRBJ2-4,-,-